The subject of this entry is one T cell receptor beta chain. The antigen is unknown. The data originate from a study of OX40 agonist ivuxolimab in advanced cancers. The wider study: A mean age of around 60 years, range roughly 23 to 85, was recorded, and roughly 80% were male. Study-wide results and caveats: Among the nonresponders, some also had low normalized T-cell clonal expansion. Expanded clones were, on average, more numerous in CD8+ T cells than in CD4+. Relatively little clonal expansion, among the lowest observed, appeared in partial responders at 0.1-3.0 mg/kg.

Trimming took off 7 bases at V and 3 bases at J, with 18 bases between the two ends. From germline, CDR1 is SGHVS and CDR2 FQNEAQ. CDR3 length equals 15 residues. Repertoires were generated with immunoSEQ multiplex PCR, while TCRdb's copy carries only in-frame clones and drops some. The sample lists approximately 84,000 clones, around 94% seen once, with 2% to 3% in the top ten. The sample was CD4+ or CD8+ T cells sorted from blood, taken in a trial of the OX40 agonist ivuxolimab. The receptor was isolated from an adult with an advanced solid tumor such as melanoma, head and neck, liver or kidney cancer. J is TRBJ1-2 and V is TRBV7-8; D gene ambiguous. CDR3 residues: CASTPDVNLYYGYTF. The CDR3 DNA reads as TGTGCCAGCACCCCGGACGTCAATCTTTACTATGGCTACACCTTC.